This entry lists 2 T cell receptor beta chains sequenced from one sample in a study of CD8+ T cells in alopecia areata. Extraction of RNA preceded its reverse transcription into cDNA, which served as the sequencing template. TCRdb's table, derived via immunoSEQ multiplex PCR, lists solely in-frame clones and lacks some. The data contain more than 150,000 clones, approximately 50% of them singletons. Specified treatment: oral pan-JAK inhibitor, 5-10 mg twice daily. The specimen comprised CD8+ T cells sorted from blood, sampled at roughly week 53, from a patient treated with tofacitinib. The receptors come from a human donor with alopecia areata.

The rearrangement links TRBV5-6 to TRBJ2-7; 11 bases are a match to TRBD1. From germline, CDR1 is SGHDT and CDR2 YYEEEE. V gave up 2 bases and J gave up 5 bases; unmatched junction bases: 6. The CDR3 length is 15 residues. CDR3 DNA sequence: TGTGCCAGCAGCTTAGCGGGACAGGGGGAGGACGAGCAGTACTTC. Translated, it gives CASSLAGQGEDEQYF.

Comment on this clone: Different DNA sequences within this sample yield the same CDR3. The chain has TRBV7-9 and TRBJ1-1; TRBD1 aligns across 9 bases. The length of the CDR3 is 15 residues. Germline assignment: CDR1 SEHNR and CDR2 FQNEAQ (reference sequence). J was trimmed by 0 bases and V by 5 bases; bases with no gene match: 4. The CDR3 reads CASSPRDRVNTEAFF. CDR3 DNA sequence: TGTGCCAGCAGCCCCAGGGACAGGGTGAACACTGAAGCTTTCTTT.